These 8 T cell receptor beta chains originate from one sample sequenced in a study of blood T cell repertoires in COVID-19. Sequenced by immunoSEQ multiplex PCR; TCRdb stores in-frame clones only, minus some. The sample lists approximately 300,000 clones; 85% to 90% were seen once. The sequencing input was PBMCs or T cells enriched from blood (not recorded which). The receptors originated from a woman aged 18-29 years with acute COVID-19.

The chain has TRBV5-1 and TRBJ2-2, with 12 bases lining up with TRBD2. Per the germline V gene, CDR1 is SGHRS and CDR2 is YFSETQ. V lost 0 bases and J lost 5; bases outside the gene matches: 11. The CDR3 totals 19 residues. The CDR3 coding sequence is TGCGCCAGCAGCTTGGTTTCTAGCGGGAGGGCCAGGATGACCGGGGAGCTGTTTTTT. It translates to CASSLVSSGRARMTGELFF.

The genes are TRBV7-3 and TRBJ2-3; 8 positions agree with TRBD2. CDR1 is SGHTA and CDR2 is FQGTGA in the germline V gene. With V trimmed by 2 bases and J by 3 bases, 10 bases remained unmatched. The CDR3 is 17 residues long. DNA of the CDR3: TGTGCCAGCAGCTTATTTTCCCCAGCGGGAGAAACAGATACGCAGTATTTT. It encodes CASSLFSPAGETDTQYF.

This sequence joins TRBV11-3 and TRBJ1-4; the D gene is possibly TRBD1 (6 bases). Trimming left V 5 bases short and J 0 bases short, with 22 bases between. Germline V gene lookup returns CDR1 SGHNT and CDR2 YENEEA. This CDR3 is built from 19 residues. The CDR3: CASSPPLTGQATTNEKLFF. The DNA of the CDR3 is TGTGCCAGCAGCCCCCCTCTGACAGGACAAGCAACAACTAATGAAAAACTGTTTTTT.

V is TRBV7-9 and J is TRBJ1-1; 9 bases are a match to TRBD1. Trimming took 3 bases from V and 11 from J; bases not matched to a gene: 13. This CDR3 has 15 residues. The germline CDR1 and CDR2 sequences are SEHNR and FQNEAQ (reference sequence). The CDR3 DNA sequence: TGTGCCAGCAGCTTTATTGACAGGGGGGCGATGGGCGCTTTCTTT. The encoded protein is CASSFIDRGAMGAFF. Combining the CDR3 with reference TRBV7-9 and TRBJ1-1 gives the whole variable domain DTGVSQNPRHKITKRGQNVTFRCDPISEHNRLYWYRQTLGQGPEFLTYFQNEAQLEKSRLLSDRFSAERPKGSFSTLEIQRTEQGDSAMYLCASSFIDRGAMGAFFGQGTRLTVV.

V and J are TRBV7-9 and TRBJ1-4; 8 positions match TRBD1. This CDR3 has 11 amino acids. Germline CDR1 and CDR2: SEHNR and FQNEAQ (reference sequence). V trimming: 5 bases; J trimming: 14 bases; junction bases outside the gene matches: 4. CDR3 nucleotide sequence: TGTGCCAGCAGCAACCGGGACAGGCTGTTTTTT. As protein: CASSNRDRLFF. Filled out from reference TRBV7-9 and TRBJ1-4, the complete variable domain reads DTGVSQNPRHKITKRGQNVTFRCDPISEHNRLYWYRQTLGQGPEFLTYFQNEAQLEKSRLLSDRFSAERPKGSFSTLEIQRTEQGDSAMYLCASSNRDRLFFGSGTQLSVL.

J is TRBJ2-7 and V is TRBV18; 7 positions agree with TRBD1. This CDR3 region has 15 residues. Germline V gives CDR1 KGHSH, CDR2 LQKENI. Trimming removed 3 bases from V and 4 bases from J; junction bases left unmatched: 9. The CDR3 DNA follows: TGTGCCAGCTCACCTCGACAGGGAATCTCGTACGAGCAGTACTTC. This encodes CASSPRQGISYEQYF.

The chain links TRBV27 to TRBJ2-5, with TRBD2 matching over 15 bases. CDR1 and CDR2 from the germline V gene are MNHEY and SMNVEV (reference sequence). The CDR3 is 17 amino acids. J gave up 7 bases and V 4 bases, and 10 bases lay outside the gene matches. CDR3 loop: CASSSRTSGRGGGTQYF. DNA of the CDR3: TGTGCCAGCAGTTCGAGGACTAGCGGGAGGGGTGGCGGGACCCAGTACTTC.

The chain employs TRBV5-5 and TRBJ2-7; 10 nucleotides line up with TRBD1. V shed 1 base and J 4 bases; nucleotides not matched to a gene: 5. The CDR3 has 15 residues. The germline V gene encodes CDR1 SGHKS and CDR2 YYEKEE (reference sequence). As DNA, the CDR3 is TGTGCCAGCAGCTTGAGCCCGGGACAGGGGTACGAGCAGTACTTC. The encoded protein is CASSLSPGQGYEQYF.